This is a list of T cell receptor beta chains from one sample in a study of T-cell reconstitution after alpha-beta-depleted transplantation in children. TCRdb passed the PCR reads through MiXCR, listing each CDR3 protein once. Of about 120,000 distinct CDR3 sequences listed, around a tenth are singletons. Sample: PBMCs from the stem cell graft donor, taken from the stem cell graft. These receptors were obtained from a human donor who donated a stem cell graft to a child with acute lymphoblastic leukemia. Both conserved end residues are part of each CDR3.

>TRBJ2-7|TRBV27
CASSPQGVYEQYF
>TRBJ2-1|TRBV20-1
CSAYPGLERNEQFF
>TRBJ2-1|TRBV19
CASSQTPNEQFF
>TRBJ2-7|TRBV24-1
CATSDDNQGYEQYF
>TRBJ1-2|TRBV5-1
CASSLTGGDGGYTF
>TRBJ2-7|TRBV6-5
CASSSPGQGFYEQYF
>TRBJ1-5|TRBV18
CASSPRDSNQPQHF
>TRBJ2-5|TRBV7-9
CASSSPRGGGDQETQYF
>TRBJ2-1|TRBV15
CATSTSSYNEQFF
>TRBJ1-2|TRBV5-5
CASRQPGLANYGYTF
>TRBJ2-7|TRBV11-2
CASSLVQGRNYEQYF
>TRBJ1-3|TRBV28
CATRTHSGNTIYF
>TRBJ1-1|TRBV7-6
CASSPRAGPVTEAFF
>TRBJ2-5|TRBV12-3/TRBV12-4
CASSPLVYERQETQYF
>TRBJ2-7|TRBV20-1
CSARVTEYEQYF
>TRBJ2-7|TRBV7-7
CASSLERGQGYEQYF
>TRBJ2-3|TRBV12-3/TRBV12-4
CASRRLAAYTDTQYF
>TRBJ2-1|TRBV12-3/TRBV12-4
CATATQGYTYNEQFF
>TRBJ2-2|TRBV4-3
CASSQGLAGGGTGELFF
>TRBJ2-7|TRBV6-5
CASGVRKAEQYF
>TRBJ1-2|TRBV12-3/TRBV12-4
CASSLNRDLGGYTF
>TRBJ1-1|TRBV11-2
CASSLDLDGTEAFF
>TRBJ2-7|TRBV5-1
CASSSPGGGLYEQYF
>TRBJ1-1|TRBV19
CASSAWTPLVWTEAFF
>TRBJ2-3|TRBV7-2
CASSLGLADTQYF
>TRBJ2-7|TRBV7-8
CASSFRQGIGYEQYF
>TRBJ1-2|TRBV12-3/TRBV12-4
CASSFGERYGYTF
>TRBJ1-1|TRBV9
CASSVGGDSREAFF
>TRBJ2-3|TRBV3-1
CASSQDMFTDTQYF
>TRBJ2-5|TRBV5-4
CASSWDFQETQYF
>TRBJ2-1|TRBV7-6
CASSLGGYEQFF
>TRBJ1-5|TRBV28
CASSRDGYSNQPQHF
>TRBJ2-1|TRBV5-1
CASSSWPAGGDNEQFF
>TRBJ2-2|TRBV14
CASSQIIVGELFF
>TRBJ1-3|TRBV12-3/TRBV12-4
CASSLERRFLSGNTIYF
>TRBJ2-6|TRBV4-1
CASSQKTVQGPGANVLTF
>TRBJ1-1|TRBV4-1
CASSQVGQGKGAFF
>TRBJ1-2|TRBV20-1
CSVRRGGFGFDYGYTF
>TRBJ2-4|TRBV5-1
CASSLDSRGNIQYF
>TRBJ2-7|TRBV15
CATSRDTGFGEQYF
>TRBJ2-3|TRBV19
CASSGGEPSTDTQYF
>TRBJ2-7|TRBV4-3
CASSQALTPYEQYF